These 6 T cell receptor beta chains originate from one sample sequenced in a study of T-cell memory formation after mild COVID-19. MiXCR, applied by TCRdb to the 5' RACE reads, yields one record per CDR3 protein. Among about 58,000 distinct CDR3 sequences listed, around a quarter were seen once. The sequenced sample was PBMCs or a T cell subset sorted from them (not recorded which). The receptors shown here come from a man aged 18 to 29 who had mild COVID-19 (a few samples of this study predate the infection). Cell type and time point are not known.

This rearrangement joins TRBV7-6 to TRBJ1-5; 8 nucleotides agree with TRBD1. The V and J ends lost 5 bases and 4 bases, in that order; junction bases with no gene match: 4. Germline loops: CDR1 SGHVS, CDR2 FNYEAQ. This CDR3 is 14 amino acids long. The CDR3 reads CASSAGGGNQPQHF. In DNA, the CDR3 is TGTGCCAGCAGCGCAGGGGGCGGGAATCAGCCCCAGCATTTT.

This clonotype occurred a few times. The J gene is TRBJ2-1, the V gene TRBV20-1; TRBD2 matches at 10 bases. V gave up 3 bases and J gave up 2 bases; unmatched junction bases: 10. CDR1 DFQATT and CDR2 SNEGSKA come from the germline V gene (reference sequence). The CDR3 extends over 17 amino acids. The CDR3 loop is CSARGLALQMAYNEQFF. The CDR3 DNA sequence: TGCAGTGCTAGGGGACTAGCGCTCCAGATGGCCTACAATGAGCAGTTCTTC.

V is TRBV2 and J is TRBJ1-5; D perhaps matches TRBD1 (5 bases). The length of the CDR3 is 13 residues. The germline V gene encodes CDR1 SNHLY and CDR2 FYNNEI. The ends were cut back, 4 bases at V and 4 bases at J, with 8 bases in the middle. DNA of the CDR3: TGTGCCAGCAGTGGGGACGGAAATCAGCCCCAGCATTTT. Amino acids: CASSGDGNQPQHF.

This sequence joins TRBV4-3 and TRBJ2-5; 9 nucleotides line up with TRBD2. V dropped 1 base and J dropped 2; count of bases not matched to a gene: 8. CDR1 and CDR2 from the germline V gene are LGHNA and YSLEER. There are 17 residues in the CDR3. CDR3 DNA sequence: TGCGCCAGCAGCCAAGCTTACAAAGGACTAGCGCAAGAGACCCAGTACTTC. Translating gives CASSQAYKGLAQETQYF.

The rearrangement uses TRBV28 and TRBJ2-5; 7 bases agree with TRBD1. The CDR3 is 14 amino acids. With V trimmed by 6 bases and J by 2 bases, 6 bases remained unmatched. Germline CDR1 reads MDHEN; CDR2 reads SYDVKM. CDR3 loop: CASREPGQQETQYF. In DNA form, the CDR3 reads TGTGCCAGCAGGGAACCGGGACAGCAAGAGACCCAGTACTTC.

The gene calls are TRBV7-9 and TRBJ2-1; D unresolved. Germline V CDR1 and CDR2: SEHNR, FQNEAQ (reference sequence). The V end lost 4 bases, the J end lost 0 bases, and 16 bases lay between the germline ends. This CDR3 has 17 residues. CDR3 coding DNA: TGTGCCAGCAGCTCCCCCCTAGACGGCAGCTCCTACAATGAGCAGTTCTTC. Protein: CASSSPLDGSSYNEQFF.